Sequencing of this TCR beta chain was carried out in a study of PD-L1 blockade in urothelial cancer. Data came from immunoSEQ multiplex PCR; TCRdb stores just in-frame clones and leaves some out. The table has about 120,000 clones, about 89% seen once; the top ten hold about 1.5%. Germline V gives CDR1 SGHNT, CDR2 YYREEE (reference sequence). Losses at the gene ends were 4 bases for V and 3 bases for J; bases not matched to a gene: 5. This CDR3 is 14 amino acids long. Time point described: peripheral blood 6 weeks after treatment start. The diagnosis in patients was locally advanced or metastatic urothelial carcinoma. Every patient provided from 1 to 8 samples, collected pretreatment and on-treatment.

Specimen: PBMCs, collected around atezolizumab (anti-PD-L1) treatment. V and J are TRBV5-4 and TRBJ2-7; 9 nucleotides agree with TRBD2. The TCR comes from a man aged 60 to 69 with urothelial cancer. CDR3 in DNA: TGTGCCAGCAGCCCCGGGACTAGCCTCTACGAGCAGTACTTC. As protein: CASSPGTSLYEQYF.